The rows below give T cell receptor beta chains drawn from one sample of a study of blood T cell repertoires in COVID-19. Clones were read by immunoSEQ multiplex PCR, and TCRdb kept only the in-frame ones, dropping some. The repertoire holds a few hundred thousand clones, approximately 80% seen once, with around 4.5% in the top ten. Sequencing used peripheral blood. These TCRs come from a woman aged 45-65 years with active or convalescent COVID-19. The CDR3 runs from the conserved cysteine through the conserved F or W. A D gene is named only where the DNA matches it firmly. The size field is filled for only some rows; it gives once, few, many or a size class.

v_gene: TRBV7-6
abundance: NA
j_gene: TRBJ2-1
d_gene: NA
CDR3nt: TGTGCCAGCAGCCTCATTCAGGATAGAAACAATGAGCAGTTCTTC
CDR3aa: CASSLIQDRNNEQFF

v_gene: TRBV6-5
abundance: NA
j_gene: TRBJ1-2
d_gene: TRBD1
CDR3nt: TGTGCCAGCAGTCATCGACAGGGGCAGGGTGGCTACACCTTC
CDR3aa: CASSHRQGQGGYTF

v_gene: TRBV28
abundance: once
j_gene: TRBJ2-7
d_gene: TRBD2
CDR3nt: TGTGCCAGCAGTCTCGGACTAGCGGGAGGAGTTTTCCACGAGCAGTACTTC
CDR3aa: CASSLGLAGGVFHEQYF

v_gene: TRBV19
abundance: once
j_gene: TRBJ1-1
d_gene: TRBD1
CDR3nt: TGTGCCAGTAGTATGGGGGACAGGGTTGAAGCTTTCTTT
CDR3aa: CASSMGDRVEAFF

v_gene: TRBV2
abundance: many
j_gene: TRBJ2-7
d_gene: NA
CDR3nt: TGTGCCAGCAGCGATGACGTCCGGGTTTCCTACGAGCAGTACTTC
CDR3aa: CASSDDVRVSYEQYF

v_gene: TRBV29-1
abundance: NA
j_gene: TRBJ1-4
d_gene: TRBD1
CDR3nt: TGCAGCGGAAACAGGGGTAATGGTGAAAAACTGTTTTTT
CDR3aa: CSGNRGNGEKLFF

v_gene: TRBV19
abundance: once
j_gene: TRBJ2-1
d_gene: NA
CDR3nt: TGTGCCAGTAGTATAAGAGGGCTACGGTTCAACAATGAGCAGTTCTTC
CDR3aa: CASSIRGLRFNNEQFF

v_gene: TRBV5-5
abundance: NA
j_gene: TRBJ2-1
d_gene: TRBD2
CDR3nt: TGTGCCAGCAGCCCTCGACTAGCGGGAGATAATGAGCAGTTCTTC
CDR3aa: CASSPRLAGDNEQFF

v_gene: TRBV6-1
abundance: NA
j_gene: TRBJ1-1
d_gene: NA
CDR3nt: TGTGCCAGCAGTGAGCACATGAACACTGAAGCTTTCTTT
CDR3aa: CASSEHMNTEAFF

v_gene: TRBV4-2
abundance: NA
j_gene: TRBJ1-3
d_gene: NA
CDR3nt: TGTGCCAGCAGCCAAGTAGTCTCGTCCGGAAACACCATATATTTT
CDR3aa: CASSQVVSSGNTIYF

v_gene: TRBV10-1
abundance: NA
j_gene: TRBJ2-7
d_gene: TRBD2
CDR3nt: TGCGCCAGCAGTGAGTCAGGTCTAGCGGGAGGGCCGCGTGAGCAGTACTTC
CDR3aa: CASSESGLAGGPREQYF

v_gene: TRBV15
abundance: NA
j_gene: TRBJ1-5
d_gene: NA
CDR3nt: TGTGCCACCAGCAGAGGTGGCAGCAATCAGCCCCAGCATTTT
CDR3aa: CATSRGGSNQPQHF

v_gene: TRBV29-1
abundance: NA
j_gene: TRBJ1-2
d_gene: NA
CDR3nt: TGCAGCGTTGAGACCGGACAGCGTGGCTACACCTTC
CDR3aa: CSVETGQRGYTF

v_gene: TRBV15
abundance: NA
j_gene: TRBJ2-3
d_gene: TRBD2
CDR3nt: TGTGCCACCAGCGCCGGGAGGACCACAGATACGCAGTATTTT
CDR3aa: CATSAGRTTDTQYF

v_gene: TRBV3-1/TRBV3-2
abundance: NA
j_gene: TRBJ2-7
d_gene: TRBD1
CDR3nt: TGTGCCAGCAGCGCAGGGGGCTACGAGCAGTACTTC
CDR3aa: CASSAGGYEQYF

v_gene: TRBV9
abundance: NA
j_gene: TRBJ2-1
d_gene: NA
CDR3nt: TGTGCCAGCAGCGTGACAATGGATGAGCAGTTCTTC
CDR3aa: CASSVTMDEQFF

v_gene: TRBV7-9
abundance: NA
j_gene: TRBJ1-1
d_gene: TRBD1
CDR3nt: TGTGCCAGCAGCCCTCGGACAGGGGGCTATTTGGGAGAGAACACTGAAGCTTTCTTT
CDR3aa: CASSPRTGGYLGENTEAFF

v_gene: TRBV27
abundance: NA
j_gene: TRBJ1-5
d_gene: NA
CDR3nt: TGTGCCAGCAGTTTAGGGGGGGGCGGACAGCCCCAGCATTTT
CDR3aa: CASSLGGGGQPQHF

v_gene: TRBV9
abundance: once
j_gene: TRBJ1-4
d_gene: TRBD1
CDR3nt: TGTGCCAGCAGCGGGGACAGGGGCGATGAAAAACTGTTTTTT
CDR3aa: CASSGDRGDEKLFF

v_gene: TRBV9
abundance: NA
j_gene: TRBJ2-7
d_gene: NA
CDR3nt: TGTGCCAGCAGCGTAGCCCCCCGGGGGTACGAGCAGTACTTC
CDR3aa: CASSVAPRGYEQYF

v_gene: TRBV11-2
abundance: NA
j_gene: TRBJ1-2
d_gene: NA
CDR3nt: TGTGCCAGCAGCTTGCGGTCTGGGGCGGCTAACTATGGCTACACCTTC
CDR3aa: CASSLRSGAANYGYTF

v_gene: TRBV3-1/TRBV3-2
abundance: NA
j_gene: TRBJ2-2
d_gene: TRBD2
CDR3nt: TGTGCCAGCAGCCAAGACCCGTGGGGGAGCGGGGCCGGGGAGCTGTTTTTT
CDR3aa: CASSQDPWGSGAGELFF

v_gene: TRBV6-5
abundance: NA
j_gene: TRBJ1-2
d_gene: NA
CDR3nt: TGTGCCAGCAGTTACTCGCCATTAAGGAGACCCTATGGCTACACCTTC
CDR3aa: CASSYSPLRRPYGYTF

v_gene: TRBV19
abundance: NA
j_gene: TRBJ1-2
d_gene: TRBD1
CDR3nt: TGTGCCAGTAGCACTCCGATGGGGACAGTCTATGGCTACACCTTC
CDR3aa: CASSTPMGTVYGYTF

v_gene: TRBV7-8
abundance: NA
j_gene: TRBJ1-3
d_gene: TRBD1
CDR3nt: TGTGCCAGCAGCCCACTAGGGACAGCTGGAAACACCATATATTTT
CDR3aa: CASSPLGTAGNTIYF

v_gene: TRBV11-2
abundance: few
j_gene: TRBJ2-4
d_gene: NA
CDR3nt: TGTGCCAGCAGCCCCCCTTCAAACATTCAGTACTTC
CDR3aa: CASSPPSNIQYF

v_gene: TRBV27
abundance: NA
j_gene: TRBJ2-7
d_gene: NA
CDR3nt: TGTGCCAGCAGTCTCACAGGGCACGAGCAGTACTTC
CDR3aa: CASSLTGHEQYF

v_gene: TRBV9
abundance: many
j_gene: TRBJ2-7
d_gene: TRBD2
CDR3nt: TGTGCCAGCAGCGTAGACGTCGCGGGACAGCCGGGACTAGCGGGAGGGTCTGGGTACGAGCAGTACTTC
CDR3aa: CASSVDVAGQPGLAGGSGYEQYF

v_gene: TRBV21-1
abundance: NA
j_gene: TRBJ2-6
d_gene: NA
CDR3nt: TGTGCCAGCAGCACCTTGGGGAGGAGCTCTGGGGCCAACGTCCTGACTTTC
CDR3aa: CASSTLGRSSGANVLTF

v_gene: TRBV5-1
abundance: NA
j_gene: TRBJ2-1
d_gene: TRBD1
CDR3nt: TGCGCCAGCAGCTTGCCGGGACAGGGCAATGAGCAGTTCTTC
CDR3aa: CASSLPGQGNEQFF

v_gene: TRBV30
abundance: NA
j_gene: TRBJ1-5
d_gene: NA
CDR3nt: TGTGCCTGCCGAGATAGCAATCAGCCCCAGCATTTT
CDR3aa: CACRDSNQPQHF

v_gene: TRBV18
abundance: NA
j_gene: TRBJ1-3
d_gene: NA
CDR3nt: TGTGCCAGCTCACCACCCCAGGGCAGCTCTGGAAACACCATATATTTT
CDR3aa: CASSPPQGSSGNTIYF

v_gene: TRBV12-3/TRBV12-4
abundance: once
j_gene: TRBJ2-5
d_gene: NA
CDR3nt: TGTGCCAGCAGCGTTGGACAGCAAGAGACCCAGTACTTC
CDR3aa: CASSVGQQETQYF

v_gene: TRBV4-2
abundance: NA
j_gene: TRBJ1-2
d_gene: TRBD1
CDR3nt: TGTGCCAGCAGCCAAATTGGGACAGGGGAAGGCTACACCTTC
CDR3aa: CASSQIGTGEGYTF

v_gene: TRBV10-3
abundance: NA
j_gene: TRBJ2-4
d_gene: TRBD2
CDR3nt: TGTGCCATCAGTGGGGCCGGGACTAGCGGGGAAAACATTCAGTACTTC
CDR3aa: CAISGAGTSGENIQYF

v_gene: TRBV2
abundance: NA
j_gene: TRBJ1-4
d_gene: TRBD1
CDR3nt: TGTGCCAGCAGAGGACAGGGGACAACTAATGAAAAACTGTTTTTT
CDR3aa: CASRGQGTTNEKLFF

v_gene: TRBV6-5
abundance: NA
j_gene: TRBJ2-7
d_gene: NA
CDR3nt: TGTGCTGTGGGGTCCGGGGTCCGGGAAGTTCAGCAGTACTTC
CDR3aa: CAVGSGVREVQQYF

v_gene: TRBV10-1
abundance: NA
j_gene: TRBJ2-5
d_gene: NA
CDR3nt: TGCGCCAGCAGTGAGTCCGCGGGGTTCGGGGAGACCCAGTACTTC
CDR3aa: CASSESAGFGETQYF

v_gene: TRBV28
abundance: NA
j_gene: TRBJ1-3
d_gene: NA
CDR3nt: TGTGCCAGCAGGGTGGGAGCTGGAAACACCATATATTTT
CDR3aa: CASRVGAGNTIYF